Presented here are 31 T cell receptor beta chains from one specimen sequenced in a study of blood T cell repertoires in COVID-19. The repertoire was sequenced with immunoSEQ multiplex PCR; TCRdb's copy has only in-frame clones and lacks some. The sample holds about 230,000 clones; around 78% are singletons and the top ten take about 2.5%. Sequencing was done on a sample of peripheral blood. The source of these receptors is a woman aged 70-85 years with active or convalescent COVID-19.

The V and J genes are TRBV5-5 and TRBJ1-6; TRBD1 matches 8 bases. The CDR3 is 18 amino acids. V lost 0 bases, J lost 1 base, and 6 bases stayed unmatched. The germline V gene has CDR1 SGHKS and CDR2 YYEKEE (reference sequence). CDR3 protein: CASSLAPRQGSYNSPLHF. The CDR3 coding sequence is TGTGCCAGCAGCTTGGCCCCCCGACAGGGGTCCTATAATTCACCCCTCCACTTT.

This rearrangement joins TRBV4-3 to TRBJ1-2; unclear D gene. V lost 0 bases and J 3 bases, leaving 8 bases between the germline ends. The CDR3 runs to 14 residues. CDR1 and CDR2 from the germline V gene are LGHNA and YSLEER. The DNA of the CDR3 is TGCGCCAGCAGCCAAGATTGGGCCGACTATGGCTACACCTTC. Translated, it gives CASSQDWADYGYTF.

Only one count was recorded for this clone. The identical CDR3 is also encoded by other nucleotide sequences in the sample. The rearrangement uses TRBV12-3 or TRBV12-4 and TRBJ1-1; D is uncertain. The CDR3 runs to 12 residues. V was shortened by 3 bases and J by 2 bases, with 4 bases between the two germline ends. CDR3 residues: CASSFVNTEAFF. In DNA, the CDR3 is TGTGCCAGCAGTTTCGTAAACACTGAAGCTTTCTTT.

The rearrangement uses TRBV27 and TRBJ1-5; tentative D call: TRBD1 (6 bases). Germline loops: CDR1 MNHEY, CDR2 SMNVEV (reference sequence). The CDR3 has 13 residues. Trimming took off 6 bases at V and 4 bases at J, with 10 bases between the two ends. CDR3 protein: CASRFTGNQPQHF. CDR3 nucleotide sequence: TGTGCCAGCAGATTTACAGGGAATCAGCCCCAGCATTTT.

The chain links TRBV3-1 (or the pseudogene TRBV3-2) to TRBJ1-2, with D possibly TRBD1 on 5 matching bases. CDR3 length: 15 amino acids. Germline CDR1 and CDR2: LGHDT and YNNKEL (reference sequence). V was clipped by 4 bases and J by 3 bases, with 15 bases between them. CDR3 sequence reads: CASSLAPSGYYGYTF. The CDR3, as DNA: TGTGCCAGCAGCCTAGCCCCGTCAGGGTACTATGGCTACACCTTC.

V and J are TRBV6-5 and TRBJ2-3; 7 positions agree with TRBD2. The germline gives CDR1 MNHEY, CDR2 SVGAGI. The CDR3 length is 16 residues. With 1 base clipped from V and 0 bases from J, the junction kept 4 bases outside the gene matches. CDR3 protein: CASSYLAGSSTDTQYF. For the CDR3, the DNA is TGTGCCAGCAGTTACTTAGCGGGCTCTAGCACAGATACGCAGTATTTT.

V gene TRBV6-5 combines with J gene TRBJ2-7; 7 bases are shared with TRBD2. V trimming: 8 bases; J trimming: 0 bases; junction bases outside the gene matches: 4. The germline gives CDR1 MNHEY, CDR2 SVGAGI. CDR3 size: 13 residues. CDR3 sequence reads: CASGTSASYEQYF. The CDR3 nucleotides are TGTGCCAGCGGAACTAGCGCCTCCTACGAGCAGTACTTC.

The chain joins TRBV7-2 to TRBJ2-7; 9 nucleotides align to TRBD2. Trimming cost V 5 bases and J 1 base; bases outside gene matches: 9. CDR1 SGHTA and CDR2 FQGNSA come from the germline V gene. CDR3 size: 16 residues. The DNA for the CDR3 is TGTGCCAGCAGCCACGGGCGGACTAGCGATTCCTACGAGCAGTACTTC. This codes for CASSHGRTSDSYEQYF. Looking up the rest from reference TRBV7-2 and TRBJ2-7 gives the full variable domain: GAGVSQSPSNKVTEKGKDVELRCDPISGHTALYWYRQSLGQGLEFLIYFQGNSAPDKSGLPSDRFSAERTGGSVSTLTIQRTQQEDSAVYLCASSHGRTSDSYEQYFGPGTRLTVT.

The CDR3 sequence: CATAPGQKNIQYF. The CDR3 DNA reads TGTGCCACCGCCCCGGGACAGAAAAACATTCAGTACTTC. The chain links TRBV21-1 to TRBJ2-4; the D segment call TRBD1 is taken from the table without a DNA check. TRBV21-1 is noted as a pseudogene. CDR3 length: 13 amino acids.

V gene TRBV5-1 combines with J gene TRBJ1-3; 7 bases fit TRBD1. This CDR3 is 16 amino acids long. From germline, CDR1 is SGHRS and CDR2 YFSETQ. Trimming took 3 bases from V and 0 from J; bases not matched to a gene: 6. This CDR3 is CASSSSTGNSGNTIYF. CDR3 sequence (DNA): TGCGCCAGCAGCTCCTCGACAGGGAACTCTGGAAACACCATATATTTT.

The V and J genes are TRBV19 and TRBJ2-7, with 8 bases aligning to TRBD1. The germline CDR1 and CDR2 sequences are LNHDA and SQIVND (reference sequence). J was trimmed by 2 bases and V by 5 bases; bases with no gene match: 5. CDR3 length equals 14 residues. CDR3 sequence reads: CASSGLDRAYEQYF. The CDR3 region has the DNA TGTGCCAGTAGTGGTCTGGACAGGGCCTACGAGCAGTACTTC.

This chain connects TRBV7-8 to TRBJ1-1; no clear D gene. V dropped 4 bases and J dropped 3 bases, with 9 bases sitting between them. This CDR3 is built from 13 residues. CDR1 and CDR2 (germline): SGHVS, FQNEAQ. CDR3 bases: TGTGCCAGCAGCTACGCCCGGGACACTGAAGCTTTCTTT. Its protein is CASSYARDTEAFF. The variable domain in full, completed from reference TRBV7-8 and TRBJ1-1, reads GAGVSQSPRYKVAKRGQDVALRCDPISGHVSLFWYQQALGQGPEFLTYFQNEAQLDKSGLPSDRFFAERPEGSVSTLKIQRTQQEDSAVYLCASSYARDTEAFFGQGTRLTVV.

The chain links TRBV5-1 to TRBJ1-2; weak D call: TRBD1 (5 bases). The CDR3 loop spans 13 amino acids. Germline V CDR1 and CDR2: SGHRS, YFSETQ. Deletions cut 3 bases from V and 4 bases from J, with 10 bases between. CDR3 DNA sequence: TGCGCCAGCAGCTCTGGGGCATCCTATGGCTACACCTTC. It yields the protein CASSSGASYGYTF.

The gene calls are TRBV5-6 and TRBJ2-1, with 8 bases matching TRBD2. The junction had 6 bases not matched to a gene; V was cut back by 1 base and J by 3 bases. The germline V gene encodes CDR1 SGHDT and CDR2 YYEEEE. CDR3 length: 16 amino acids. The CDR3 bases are TGTGCCAGCAGCTTGATGGCGGGAGGCTACTACAATGAGCAGTTCTTC. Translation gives CASSLMAGGYYNEQFF.

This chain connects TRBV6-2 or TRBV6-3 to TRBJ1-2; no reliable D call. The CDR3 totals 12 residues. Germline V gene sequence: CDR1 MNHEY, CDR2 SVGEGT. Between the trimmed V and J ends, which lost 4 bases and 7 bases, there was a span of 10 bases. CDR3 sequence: CASSFESSGYTF. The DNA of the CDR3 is TGTGCCAGCAGTTTCGAATCGAGTGGCTACACCTTC.

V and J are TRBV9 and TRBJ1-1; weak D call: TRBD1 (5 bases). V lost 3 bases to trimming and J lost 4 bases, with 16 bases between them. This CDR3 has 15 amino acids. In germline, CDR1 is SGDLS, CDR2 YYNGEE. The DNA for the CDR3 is TGTGCCAGCAGCGCCTCCCAGGGATTAGTCACTGAAGCTTTCTTT. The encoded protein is CASSASQGLVTEAFF.

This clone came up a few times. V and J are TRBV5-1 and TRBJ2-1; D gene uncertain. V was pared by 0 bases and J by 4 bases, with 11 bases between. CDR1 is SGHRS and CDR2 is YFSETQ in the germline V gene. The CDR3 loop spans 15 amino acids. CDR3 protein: CASSLAPDRYNEQFF. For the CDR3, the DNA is TGCGCCAGCAGCTTGGCCCCCGATCGGTACAATGAGCAGTTCTTC. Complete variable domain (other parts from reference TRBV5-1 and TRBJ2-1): KAGVTQTPRYLIKTRGQQVTLSCSPISGHRSVSWYQQTPGQGLQFLFEYFSETQRNKGNFPGRFSGRQFSNSRSEMNVSTLELGDSALYLCASSLAPDRYNEQFFGPGTRLTVL.

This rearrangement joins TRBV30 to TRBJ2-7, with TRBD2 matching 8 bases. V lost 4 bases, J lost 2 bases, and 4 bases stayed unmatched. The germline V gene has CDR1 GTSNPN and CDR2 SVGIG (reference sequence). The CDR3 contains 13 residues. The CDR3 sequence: CAWNSGVTYEQYF. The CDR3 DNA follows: TGTGCCTGGAATAGCGGGGTGACCTACGAGCAGTACTTC.

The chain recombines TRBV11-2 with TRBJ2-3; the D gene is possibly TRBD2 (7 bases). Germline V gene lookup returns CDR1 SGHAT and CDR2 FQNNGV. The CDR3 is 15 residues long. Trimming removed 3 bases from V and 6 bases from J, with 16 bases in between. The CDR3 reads CASSLGARGGDTQYF. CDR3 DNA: TGTGCCAGCAGCTTGGGCGCCAGGGGAGGGGATACGCAGTATTTT.

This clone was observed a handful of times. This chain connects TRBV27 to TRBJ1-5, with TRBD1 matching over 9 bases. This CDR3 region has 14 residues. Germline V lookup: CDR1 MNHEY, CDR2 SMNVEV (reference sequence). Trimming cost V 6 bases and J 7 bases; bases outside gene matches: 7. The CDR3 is CASSNTGGGQPQHF. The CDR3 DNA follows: TGTGCCAGCAGCAATACAGGGGGCGGACAGCCCCAGCATTTT.

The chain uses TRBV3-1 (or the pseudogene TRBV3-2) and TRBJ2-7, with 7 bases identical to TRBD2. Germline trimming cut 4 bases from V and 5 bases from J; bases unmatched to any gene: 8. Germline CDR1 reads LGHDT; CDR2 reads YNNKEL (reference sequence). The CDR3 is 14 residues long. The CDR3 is CASSPGEGRDEQYF. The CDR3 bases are TGTGCCAGCAGCCCGGGGGAGGGGAGGGACGAGCAGTACTTC.

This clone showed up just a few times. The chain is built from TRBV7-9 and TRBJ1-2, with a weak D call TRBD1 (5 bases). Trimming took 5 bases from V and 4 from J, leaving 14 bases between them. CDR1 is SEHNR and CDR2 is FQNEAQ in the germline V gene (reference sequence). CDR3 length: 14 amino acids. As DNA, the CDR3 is TGTGCCAGCAGCCCCACCCGCGGGGGCTATGGCTACACCTTC. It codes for CASSPTRGGYGYTF. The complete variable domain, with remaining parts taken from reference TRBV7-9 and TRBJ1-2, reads DTGVSQNPRHKITKRGQNVTFRCDPISEHNRLYWYRQTLGQGPEFLTYFQNEAQLEKSRLLSDRFSAERPKGSFSTLEIQRTEQGDSAMYLCASSPTRGGYGYTFGSGTRLTVV.

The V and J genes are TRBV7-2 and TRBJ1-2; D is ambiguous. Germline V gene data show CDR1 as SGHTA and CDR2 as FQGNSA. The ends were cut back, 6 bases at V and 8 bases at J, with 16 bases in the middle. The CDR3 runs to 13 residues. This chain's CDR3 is CASSPNPSIGYTF. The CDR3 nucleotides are TGTGCCAGCAGTCCTAACCCCTCCATCGGCTACACCTTC.

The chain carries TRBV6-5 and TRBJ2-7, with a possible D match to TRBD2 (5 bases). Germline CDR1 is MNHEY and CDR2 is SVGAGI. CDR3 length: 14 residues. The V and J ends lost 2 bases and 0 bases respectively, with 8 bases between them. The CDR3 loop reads CASSYGRSSYEQYF. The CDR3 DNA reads TGTGCCAGCAGTTACGGGAGAAGCTCCTACGAGCAGTACTTC.

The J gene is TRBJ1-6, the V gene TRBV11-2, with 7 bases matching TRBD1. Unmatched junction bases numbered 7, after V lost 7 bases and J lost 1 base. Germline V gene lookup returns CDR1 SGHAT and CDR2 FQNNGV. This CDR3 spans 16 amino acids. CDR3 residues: CASNNDRVSYNSPLHF. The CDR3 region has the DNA TGTGCCAGCAATAATGACAGGGTTTCCTATAATTCACCCCTCCACTTT.

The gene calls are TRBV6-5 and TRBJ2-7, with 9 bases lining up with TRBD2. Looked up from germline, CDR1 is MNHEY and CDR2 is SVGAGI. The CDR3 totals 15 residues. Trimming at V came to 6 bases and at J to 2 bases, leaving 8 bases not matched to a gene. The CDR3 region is CASRPMRGGAYEQYF. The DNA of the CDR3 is TGTGCCAGCAGGCCCATGCGGGGGGGCGCCTACGAGCAGTACTTC.

CDR3 coding DNA: TGTGCCAGCCCCCCCGGGGTTTATAGCAATCAGCCCCAGCATTTT. Translation: CASPPGVYSNQPQHF. The rearrangement uses TRBV21-1 and TRBJ1-5. TRBV21-1 is annotated as a pseudogene. CDR3 length: 15 residues.

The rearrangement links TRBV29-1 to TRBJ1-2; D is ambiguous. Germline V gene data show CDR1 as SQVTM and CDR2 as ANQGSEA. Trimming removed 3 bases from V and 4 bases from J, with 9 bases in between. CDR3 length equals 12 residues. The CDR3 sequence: CSVDPGPYGYTF. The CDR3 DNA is TGCAGCGTTGACCCAGGCCCCTATGGCTACACCTTC. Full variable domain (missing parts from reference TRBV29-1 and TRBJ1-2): SAVISQKPSRDICQRGTSLTIQCQVDSQVTMMFWYRQQPGQSLTLIATANQGSEATYESGFVIDKFPISRPNLTFSTLTVSNMSPEDSSIYLCSVDPGPYGYTFGSGTRLTVV.

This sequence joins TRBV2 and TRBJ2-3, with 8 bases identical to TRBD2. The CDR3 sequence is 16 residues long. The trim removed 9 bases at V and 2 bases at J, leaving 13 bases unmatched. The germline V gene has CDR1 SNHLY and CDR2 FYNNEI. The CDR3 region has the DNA TGTGCCAGTGACACCTCGCGGGGGGCCAACACAGATACGCAGTATTTT. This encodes CASDTSRGANTDTQYF. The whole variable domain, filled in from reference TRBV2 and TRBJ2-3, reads EPEVTQTPSHQVTQMGQEVILRCVPISNHLYFYWYRQILGQKVEFLVSFYNNEISEKSEIFDDQFSVERPDGSNFTLKIRSTKLEDSAMYFCASDTSRGANTDTQYFGPGTRLTVL.

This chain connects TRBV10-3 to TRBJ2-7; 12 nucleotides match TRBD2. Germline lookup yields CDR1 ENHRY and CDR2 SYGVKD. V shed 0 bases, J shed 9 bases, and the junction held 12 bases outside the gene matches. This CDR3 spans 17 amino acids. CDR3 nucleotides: TGTGCCATCAGTGAGTCCAAGACTAGCGGGAGCTTTGGAGGGCAGTACTTC. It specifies CAISESKTSGSFGGQYF.

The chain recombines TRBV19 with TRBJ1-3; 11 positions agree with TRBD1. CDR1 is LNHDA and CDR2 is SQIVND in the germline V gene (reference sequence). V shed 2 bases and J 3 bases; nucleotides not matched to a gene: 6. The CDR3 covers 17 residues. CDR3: CASSIRTGGADGNTIYF. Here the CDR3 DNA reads TGTGCCAGTAGTATAAGGACAGGGGGCGCGGATGGAAACACCATATATTTT.